This is a list of T cell receptor beta chains from one sample in a study of Ad26.COV2.S vaccination and SARS-CoV-2 variants. Clones were sequenced by immunoSEQ multiplex PCR, and TCRdb holds only the in-frame ones, with some missing. The sample yields 87,000 or so clones, approximately 77% seen once. The sample here was peripheral blood, taken after recovery from COVID-19. These receptors all come from a human donor who had recovered from COVID-19. The CDR3 runs from the conserved cysteine through the conserved F or W. Each record gives: D gene, clone size, V gene, J gene, CDR3 protein, CDR3 DNA. A D gene is named only where the DNA matches it firmly. Only some rows state a clone size, as once, few, many or a class for expanded clones.

-	-	TRBV28	TRBJ2-2	CASSFSTGELFF	TGTGCCAGCAGTTTCAGCACCGGGGAGCTGTTTTTT
-	-	TRBV14	TRBJ2-7	CASSQGPAAPSYEQYF	TGTGCCAGCAGCCAAGGCCCAGCGGCACCCTCCTACGAGCAGTACTTC
TRBD2	-	TRBV3-1/TRBV3-2	TRBJ2-7	CASSQVWARELEEQYF	TGTGCCAGCAGCCAAGTCTGGGCGCGGGAGCTAGAGGAGCAGTACTTC
TRBD1	-	TRBV13	TRBJ1-1	CASSWGRDRGTEAFF	TGTGCCAGCAGCTGGGGCCGGGACAGAGGCACTGAAGCTTTCTTT
TRBD2	-	TRBV4-3	TRBJ2-1	CASSQATGTSGVYNEQFF	TGCGCCAGCAGCCAAGCAACCGGGACTAGCGGGGTCTACAATGAGCAGTTCTTC
-	-	TRBV9	TRBJ2-5	CASSVGTGQETQYF	TGTGCCAGCAGCGTAGGAACAGGGCAAGAGACCCAGTACTTC
TRBD1	-	TRBV11-2	TRBJ2-7	CASTLRQGRYEQYF	TGTGCCAGCACCCTACGACAGGGAAGGTACGAGCAGTACTTC
-	-	TRBV2	TRBJ1-2	CASSERLDYGYTF	TGTGCCAGCAGTGAACGACTGGACTATGGCTACACCTTC
-	-	TRBV12-3/TRBV12-4	TRBJ1-1	CASSLGGPEAFF	TGTGCCAGCAGTTTAGGCGGGCCTGAAGCTTTCTTT
-	few	TRBV10-2	TRBJ2-7	CASWGVNGYYEQYF	TGCGCCAGCTGGGGGGTGAACGGCTACTACGAGCAGTACTTC
TRBD1	-	TRBV19	TRBJ1-2	CASSDPGQGHYGYTF	TGTGCCAGTAGTGATCCGGGACAGGGGCACTATGGCTACACCTTC
TRBD2	-	TRBV23-1	TRBJ2-1	CAAPPPGGNEQFF	TGCGCCGCTCCGCCCCCGGGGGGAAATGAGCAGTTCTTC
-	-	TRBV28	TRBJ1-1	CASSLLNTEAFF	TGTGCCAGCAGTTTACTGAACACTGAAGCTTTCTTT
TRBD1	-	TRBV27	TRBJ2-7	CASSSDRGEVEQYF	TGTGCCAGCAGTTCCGACAGGGGTGAGGTCGAGCAGTACTTC
-	-	TRBV6-6	TRBJ2-7	CASSVGSYEQYF	TGTGCCAGCAGCGTCGGCTCCTACGAGCAGTACTTC
-	-	TRBV10-2	TRBJ2-7	CASNARGGSNYEQYF	TGCGCCAGCAACGCAAGAGGAGGTAGCAACTACGAGCAGTACTTC
TRBD2	-	TRBV6-2/TRBV6-3	TRBJ2-7	CASSWTSGSHYEQYF	TGTGCCAGCAGTTGGACTAGCGGGAGCCACTACGAGCAGTACTTC
TRBD1	-	TRBV6-5	TRBJ1-4	CASSPLTRQGRKLFF	TGTGCCAGCAGTCCACTCACCCGACAGGGAAGAAAACTGTTTTTT
-	-	TRBV6-2/TRBV6-3	TRBJ2-6	CASSYRVSGANVLTF	TGTGCCAGCAGTTACAGGGTTTCTGGGGCCAACGTCCTGACTTTC
-	-	TRBV2	TRBJ1-5	CASCRDYNQPQHF	TGTGCCAGCTGCCGGGACTACAATCAGCCCCAGCATTTT
TRBD1	-	TRBV18	TRBJ2-5	CASSPRVGQGFETQYF	TGTGCCAGCTCACCACGAGTCGGACAGGGTTTTGAGACCCAGTACTTC
-	-	TRBV28	TRBJ2-6	CASSRQGGGGANVLTF	TGTGCCAGCAGCCGACAGGGAGGAGGTGGGGCCAACGTCCTGACTTTC
TRBD1	-	TRBV4-3	TRBJ1-6	CASSQDGTGFSPLHF	TGCGCCAGCAGCCAAGATGGGACAGGGTTTTCACCCCTCCACTTT
-	-	TRBV7-9	TRBJ1-5	CASSPARGNQPQHF	TGTGCCAGCAGCCCAGCAAGGGGGAATCAGCCCCAGCATTTT
-	-	TRBV7-2	TRBJ1-2	CASSSSGQPYGYTF	TGTGCCAGCAGCTCCTCAGGACAGCCCTATGGCTACACCTTC
-	-	TRBV19	TRBJ1-4	CASSIDLASYNEKLFF	TGTGCCAGTAGTATAGATCTTGCGAGCTATAATGAAAAACTGTTTTTT
TRBD2	-	TRBV5-1	TRBJ2-1	CASSWVAGRSYNEQFF	TGCGCCAGCAGCTGGGTAGCGGGACGATCCTACAATGAGCAGTTCTTC
-	-	TRBV10-3	TRBJ1-1	CAIKNEGKNTEAFF	TGTGCCATCAAAAATGAGGGGAAGAACACTGAAGCTTTCTTT
-	-	TRBV4-1	TRBJ2-1	CASSQMGVEDYYNEQFF	TGCGCCAGCAGCCAGATGGGAGTGGAGGACTACTACAATGAGCAGTTCTTC
TRBD2	-	TRBV4-1	TRBJ2-2	CASSQVPSGRAMGGELFF	TGCGCCAGCAGCCAAGTCCCCAGCGGGAGGGCCATGGGCGGGGAGCTGTTTTTT
-	few	TRBV3-1/TRBV3-2	TRBJ2-7	CASSLDSYEQYF	TGTGCCAGCAGCCTCGACAGCTACGAGCAGTACTTC
-	few	TRBV12-3/TRBV12-4	TRBJ2-7	CASSPSTEQYF	TGTGCCAGCAGTCCGTCGACAGAGCAGTACTTC
TRBD2	-	TRBV24-1	TRBJ2-1	CATSDYSGRGGNEQFF	TGTGCCACCAGTGACTATAGCGGGAGAGGGGGCAATGAGCAGTTCTTC
TRBD2	-	TRBV15	TRBJ2-7	CATSSPGTSGYEQYF	TGTGCCACCAGCAGCCCCGGGACTAGCGGGTACGAGCAGTACTTC
-	once	TRBV18	TRBJ2-1	CASSLEGWTSSSYNEQFF	TGTGCCAGCTCACTGGAGGGGTGGACATCGAGCTCCTACAATGAGCAGTTCTTC
-	-	TRBV5-5	TRBJ2-7	CASSRDWTYEQYF	TGTGCCAGCAGCAGGGACTGGACCTACGAGCAGTACTTC